These T cell receptor beta chains were read from a single sample in a study of T cell responses to AZD1222 COVID-19 vaccine. Method: immunoSEQ multiplex PCR; TCRdb's copy keeps in-frame clones and lacks some. The table shows approximately 190,000 clones, with about 92% occurring only once. Source: peripheral blood, taken on day 0 of AZD1222 vaccination. These receptors originate from an adult in good health. The CDR3 runs from the conserved cysteine through the conserved F or W. The D gene is left open where the match is weak. Clone size is shown for a subset of rows, as once, few, many or a class of expanded clone.

D gene: -; clone size: -; V gene: TRBV5-8; CDR3 length: 15; J gene: TRBJ1-5; CDR3 protein: CASSPPGYRDQPQHF; CDR3 DNA: TGTGCCAGCAGCCCGCCAGGGTACCGAGATCAGCCCCAGCATTTT
D gene: -; clone size: -; V gene: TRBV29-1; CDR3 length: 16; J gene: TRBJ2-1; CDR3 protein: CSVEDVGGAETNEQFF; CDR3 DNA: TGCAGCGTTGAAGATGTGGGCGGGGCTGAAACCAATGAGCAGTTCTTC
D gene: -; clone size: -; V gene: TRBV10-3; CDR3 length: 14; J gene: TRBJ1-6; CDR3 protein: CAISEQGIRSPLHF; CDR3 DNA: TGTGCCATCAGTGAGCAGGGTATACGGTCACCCCTCCACTTT
D gene: -; clone size: once; V gene: TRBV3-1/TRBV3-2; CDR3 length: 13; J gene: TRBJ1-6; CDR3 protein: CASSQARNSPLHF; CDR3 DNA: TGTGCCAGCAGCCAAGCCCGTAATTCACCCCTCCACTTT
D gene: -; clone size: -; V gene: TRBV19; CDR3 length: 16; J gene: TRBJ1-6; CDR3 protein: CASSNRNRLYNSPLHF; CDR3 DNA: TGTGCCAGTAGTAACAGGAATCGGCTTTATAATTCACCCCTCCACTTT
D gene: TRBD1; clone size: -; V gene: TRBV30; CDR3 length: 12; J gene: TRBJ2-5; CDR3 protein: CAWTGGGETQYF; CDR3 DNA: TGTGCCTGGACAGGGGGCGGGGAGACCCAGTACTTC
D gene: TRBD2; clone size: -; V gene: TRBV27; CDR3 length: 13; J gene: TRBJ2-1; CDR3 protein: CASSAGVNNEQFF; CDR3 DNA: TGTGCCAGCAGTGCGGGGGTCAACAATGAGCAGTTCTTC
D gene: -; clone size: -; V gene: TRBV9; CDR3 length: 14; J gene: TRBJ1-1; CDR3 protein: CASSAGAGNTEAFF; CDR3 DNA: TGTGCCAGCAGCGCGGGAGCTGGGAACACTGAAGCTTTCTTT
D gene: -; clone size: -; V gene: TRBV3-1/TRBV3-2; CDR3 length: 17; J gene: TRBJ2-2; CDR3 protein: CASSQDSGGPNTGELFF; CDR3 DNA: TGTGCCAGCAGCCAAGATAGTGGGGGCCCGAACACCGGGGAGCTGTTTTTT
D gene: -; clone size: -; V gene: TRBV5-1; CDR3 length: 14; J gene: TRBJ2-1; CDR3 protein: CASSLEGDNNEQFF; CDR3 DNA: TGCGCCAGCAGCTTGGAAGGGGACAACAATGAGCAGTTCTTC
D gene: TRBD1; clone size: -; V gene: TRBV9; CDR3 length: 17; J gene: TRBJ2-3; CDR3 protein: CASSRRSGTGTADTQYF; CDR3 DNA: TGTGCCAGCAGCCGCCGATCCGGGACAGGGACTGCAGATACGCAGTATTTT